The entry below describes one TCR beta chain. The data belong to a study of blood T cell repertoires in COVID-19. Overall study context: Both acute and convalescent COVID-19 samples were obtained from the United States, Italy and Spain. PBMCs, B-cell-depleted T cells, or T cells provided the cDNA or gDNA that made up the material.

Original handling: Reference gene primer amplification yielded estimated nucleated cell counts. Clones were sequenced by immunoSEQ multiplex PCR, and TCRdb holds only the in-frame ones, with some missing. V, J and clone size derive from that table, while D and trimming were established from the DNA sequence. Of roughly 290,000 clones listed, more than 80% were seen once; the top ten hold 6.5% to 8%. CDR1 and CDR2 (germline): MNHEY, SVGAGI. The CDR3 has 14 amino acids. V was shortened by 6 bases and J by 7 bases, with 16 bases between the two germline ends. This sequence originates from a woman aged 25 to 39 with COVID-19, enrolled during active disease. Sequencing was done on a sample of peripheral blood. The V and J genes are TRBV6-5 and TRBJ1-3, with D maybe TRBD1 (5 bases). The CDR3 coding sequence is TGTGCCAGCAGACAGACAGCCCAAAGTAACACCATATATTTT. It encodes CASRQTAQSNTIYF.